This T cell receptor (beta chain) was sequenced in a study of early T cells in non-severe SARS-CoV-2 infection. TCRdb re-derived calls from the 5' RACE reads in MiXCR, one entry per CDR3 protein. The table includes roughly 57,000 distinct CDR3 sequences, approximately 13% detected once. The study, taken as a whole, reports: Matching with VDJdb favored anti-spike CD8 responses (missing private and CD4 specificities).

This clonotype turned up a few times. The antigen is not known. This receptor was identified in an adult who was a healthcare worker with PCR-confirmed SARS-CoV-2 infection or an uninfected control (not recorded which). The sequenced sample was whole blood, obtained at baseline.

CDR3 nucleotide sequence: TGCAGTGCAAATTCACCCCTCCACTTT. Translation gives CSANSPLHF. This chain uses TRBV20-1 with TRBJ1-6, with D unresolved. Germline V CDR1 and CDR2: DFQATT, SNEGSKA (reference sequence). V dropped 6 bases and J dropped 7 bases, with 1 base sitting between them. This CDR3 contains 9 residues.